A single sample gave rise to the 27 T cell receptor beta chains below, sequenced in a study of blood T cell repertoires in COVID-19. Sequencing used immunoSEQ multiplex PCR; TCRdb keeps in-frame clones, though not all of them. The profile shows about 280,000 clones, about 90% of them singletons. Sequencing was done on a sample of peripheral blood. The receptors here all came from a woman aged 25 to 45 who had recovered from COVID-19.

V usage is TRBV6-4 and J usage is TRBJ1-1, with TRBD1 matching 10 bases. V was pared by 4 bases and J by 4 bases, with 0 bases of the junction left unmatched. Germline CDR1 reads MRHNA; CDR2 reads SNTAGT. The CDR3 covers 13 residues. CDR3 residues: CASSGDRGTEAFF. In DNA, the CDR3 is TGTGCCAGCAGTGGGGACAGGGGCACTGAAGCTTTCTTT.

This chain uses TRBV7-3 with TRBJ1-2; unclear D gene. Per the germline V gene, CDR1 is SGHTA and CDR2 is FQGTGA. V dropped 5 bases and J dropped 1 base, with 11 bases sitting between them. This CDR3 contains 14 residues. The chain's CDR3 is CASSRGSGNYGYTF. The CDR3 DNA follows: TGTGCCAGCAGCCGAGGATCGGGTAACTATGGCTACACCTTC.

The chain is built from TRBV5-5 and TRBJ2-1, with D perhaps matching TRBD2 (5 bases). V gave up 2 bases and J gave up 4 bases, with 13 bases separating them. Germline CDR1 SGHKS, CDR2 YYEKEE (reference sequence). The CDR3 is made up of 15 amino acids. CDR3 amino acids: CASSFSGRLYNEQFF. The CDR3 DNA reads TGTGCCAGCAGCTTCTCCGGCAGACTATACAATGAGCAGTTCTTC.

Written as DNA, the CDR3 is TGTGCCACCAGCAGCCCCCTCGGGGGGCTCAGGGAGACCCAGTACTTC. It is translated as CATSSPLGGLRETQYF. The J gene is TRBJ2-5, the V gene TRBV15, with D possibly matching TRBD2 (7 bases). The CDR3 is 16 residues long. V gave up 3 bases and J gave up 5 bases, with 19 bases separating them. The germline gives CDR1 LNHNV, CDR2 YYDKDF (reference sequence). The full variable domain, completed using reference TRBV15 and TRBJ2-5, is DAMVIQNPRYQVTQFGKPVTLSCSQTLNHNVMYWYQQKSSQAPKLLFHYYDKDFNNEADTPDNFQSRRPNTSFCFLDIRSPGLGDTAMYLCATSSPLGGLRETQYFGPGTRLLVL.

This clone came up once. The rearrangement uses TRBV7-2 and TRBJ1-2; the D gene is possibly TRBD1 (6 bases). Germline lookup yields CDR1 SGHTA and CDR2 FQGNSA. V lost 1 base and J 6 bases, leaving 18 bases between the germline ends. The CDR3 totals 16 residues. The CDR3 reads CASSLENRAPGDGYTF. The CDR3 DNA reads TGTGCCAGCAGCTTAGAAAACAGGGCCCCAGGTGATGGCTACACCTTC.

The chain combines TRBV5-5 with TRBJ2-7; a weak D match, TRBD2 (6 bases). With 0 bases removed from V and 4 bases from J, the gap between germline ends came to 17 bases. The germline V gene has CDR1 SGHKS and CDR2 YYEKEE (reference sequence). The CDR3 extends over 16 amino acids. The chain's CDR3 is CASSLASTSHVYEQYF. The CDR3 nucleotides read TGTGCCAGCAGCTTGGCCTCCACTAGCCATGTTTACGAGCAGTACTTC.

The genes are TRBV7-9 and TRBJ1-4; the match to TRBD1 covers 7 bases. Germline values: CDR1 SEHNR, CDR2 FQNEAQ (reference sequence). The CDR3 has 15 amino acids. After removal of 1 base from V and 5 bases from J, the junction contained 4 bases not matched to a gene. The CDR3 here is CASSLEGGGNEKLFF. The DNA for the CDR3 is TGTGCCAGCAGCTTAGAAGGGGGCGGGAATGAAAAACTGTTTTTT.

This chain links TRBV11-2 with TRBJ2-3; 9 bases are shared with TRBD2. Germline V lookup: CDR1 SGHAT, CDR2 FQNNGV. V lost 0 bases, J lost 7 bases, and 8 bases stayed unmatched. The CDR3 spans 16 residues. The CDR3 sequence is CASSLEGREGLNTQYF. The CDR3 bases are TGTGCCAGCAGCTTAGAGGGGCGGGAGGGCCTAAATACGCAGTATTTT.

This clone was observed a single time. J is TRBJ1-1 and V is TRBV5-6; TRBD1 matches 9 bases. This CDR3 contains 15 residues. In germline, CDR1 is SGHDT, CDR2 YYEEEE. The V and J ends lost 1 base and 1 base, in that order; junction bases with no gene match: 2. The CDR3 nucleotides read TGTGCCAGCAGCTTGATGGACAGGGGGAACACTGAAGCTTTCTTT. It codes for CASSLMDRGNTEAFF.

V and J are TRBV12-3 or TRBV12-4 and TRBJ1-1, with TRBD1 matching over 9 bases. The J segment lost 5 bases and the V segment lost 6 bases, leaving 4 bases of the junction unmatched. The CDR3 has 13 amino acids. CDR3 region: CASRGTGKTEAFF. The DNA for the CDR3 is TGTGCCAGCAGGGGGACAGGGAAGACTGAAGCTTTCTTT.

This clone was found once. A junction end diverges from the germline sequence, so it may reflect a read error. The V and J genes are TRBV7-7 and TRBJ1-2, with a possible D match to TRBD1 (5 bases). The germline V gene encodes CDR1 SSHAT and CDR2 FNYEAQ (reference sequence). CDR3 length equals 15 residues. The CDR3 protein is CASSLGSDRLYGYTF. The CDR3 coding sequence is TGTGCTAGCAGCTTAGGGTCCGACAGACTCTATGGCTACACCTTC.

This clone was observed a few times. V usage is TRBV11-2 and J usage is TRBJ1-1; 9 positions match TRBD1. Germline-derived CDR1 and CDR2 are SGHAT and FQNNGV. This CDR3 region has 16 residues. J lost 4 bases, V lost 5 bases, and 11 bases had no gene match. The CDR3 loop reads CASSRTRDRVATEAFF. The CDR3 nucleotides are TGTGCCAGCAGCAGGACCCGGGACAGGGTTGCCACTGAAGCTTTCTTT. The complete variable domain, with remaining parts taken from reference TRBV11-2 and TRBJ1-1, reads EAGVAQSPRYKIIEKRQSVAFWCNPISGHATLYWYQQILGQGPKLLIQFQNNGVVDDSQLPKDRFSAERLKGVDSTLKIQPAKLEDSAVYLCASSRTRDRVATEAFFGQGTRLTVV.

This rearrangement joins TRBV13 to TRBJ2-3; 7 nucleotides align to TRBD1. From germline, CDR1 is PRHDT and CDR2 FYEKMQ (reference sequence). This CDR3 has 12 amino acids. V trimming: 10 bases; J trimming: 1 base; junction bases outside the gene matches: 2. CDR3 region: CATGQGTDTQYF. The CDR3 bases are TGTGCCACCGGACAGGGCACAGATACGCAGTATTTT.

The chain is built from TRBV25-1 and TRBJ1-6; the D gene is possibly TRBD1 (6 bases). Trimming took off 1 base at V and 5 bases at J, with 9 bases between the two ends. Germline V gene sequence: CDR1 MGHDK, CDR2 SYGVNS. CDR3 size: 15 residues. The CDR3 loop reads CASSEWAGDNSPLHF. For the CDR3, the DNA is TGTGCCAGCAGTGAATGGGCAGGGGATAATTCACCCCTCCACTTT.

This rearrangement joins TRBV11-3 to TRBJ2-1; 11 bases fit TRBD2. Germline loops: CDR1 SGHNT, CDR2 YENEEA. The CDR3 length is 15 residues. The J segment lost 6 bases and the V segment lost 4 bases, leaving 5 bases of the junction unmatched. In nucleotides, the CDR3 is TGTGCCAGCAGCTGGTACGGGACTAGCGGCAATGAGCAGTTCTTC. As protein: CASSWYGTSGNEQFF.

This clone has a handful of counts. The chain has TRBV7-9 and TRBJ1-5, with a weak D call TRBD1 (5 bases). This CDR3 spans 15 amino acids. Trimming left V 4 bases short and J 4 bases short, with 14 bases between. Germline V CDR1 and CDR2: SEHNR, FQNEAQ (reference sequence). In nucleotides, the CDR3 is TGTGCCAGCAGCTCGACAGCCAAACCTAATCAGCCCCAGCATTTT. Translation gives CASSSTAKPNQPQHF.

The CDR3, as DNA: TGCAGTGGTGGGACAGGGGTTGGCTACACCTTC. Translation: CSGGTGVGYTF. The genes are TRBV20-1 and TRBJ1-2; TRBD1 matches 10 bases. Germline V gene lookup returns CDR1 DFQATT and CDR2 SNEGSKA (reference sequence). This CDR3 contains 11 residues. With 7 bases clipped from V and 7 bases from J, the junction kept 3 bases outside the gene matches.

The chain has TRBV5-6 and TRBJ2-7, with 7 bases identical to TRBD1. CDR1 and CDR2 from the germline V gene are SGHDT and YYEEEE. The trim removed 2 bases at V and 9 bases at J, leaving 14 bases unmatched. The length of the CDR3 is 15 residues. CDR3 DNA: TGTGCCAGCAGCTTTAGGGGGCGCATCGGTATGGGGCAGTACTTC. Translating it yields CASSFRGRIGMGQYF.

V gene TRBV27 combines with J gene TRBJ1-4, with D unresolved. This CDR3 comprises 16 residues. Trimming shortened V by 4 bases and J by 7 bases, and 19 bases separated the two germline ends. The V gene's germline CDR1 is MNHEY and CDR2 SMNVEV (reference sequence). CDR3 loop: CASSSLPDGVGEKLFF. Here the CDR3 DNA reads TGTGCCAGCAGTTCCCTTCCGGATGGAGTAGGTGAAAAACTGTTTTTT.

This chain connects TRBV7-9 to TRBJ1-2; no firm D call. Deletions cut 3 bases from V and 7 bases from J, with 12 bases between. CDR1 and CDR2 from the germline V gene are SEHNR and FQNEAQ (reference sequence). The CDR3 is 13 residues long. The CDR3 spells CASSLGKEAGYTF. In DNA form, the CDR3 reads TGTGCCAGCAGCTTGGGCAAAGAAGCTGGCTACACCTTC.

The chain uses TRBV18 and TRBJ2-5; 7 bases line up with TRBD2. Losses at the gene ends were 6 bases for V and 4 bases for J; bases not matched to a gene: 8. The CDR3 spans 14 residues. From germline, CDR1 is KGHSH and CDR2 LQKENI. CDR3 amino acids: CASSRGSGAETQYF. CDR3 coding DNA: TGTGCCAGCTCCCGGGGCAGCGGGGCAGAGACCCAGTACTTC.

This sequence joins TRBV29-1 and TRBJ1-2; TRBD1 agrees at 10 bases. Germline V gene lookup returns CDR1 SQVTM and CDR2 ANQGSEA. CDR3 length: 12 residues. V gave up 7 bases and J gave up 8 bases; unmatched junction bases: 7. The CDR3 DNA reads TGCAGCGCTAGGGACAGGGGATTCGGCTACACCTTC. This sequence encodes CSARDRGFGYTF.

This clone came up once. The genes are TRBV30 and TRBJ2-2, with D possibly TRBD1 on 5 matching bases. Per germline, CDR1 GTSNPN and CDR2 SVGIG (reference sequence). The ends were cut back, 4 bases at V and 0 bases at J, with 9 bases in the middle. The CDR3 is made up of 14 amino acids. For the CDR3, the DNA is TGTGCCTGGATCGACAGCCCGAACACCGGGGAGCTGTTTTTT. Amino acids: CAWIDSPNTGELFF. Complete variable domain (other parts from reference TRBV30 and TRBJ2-2): SQTIHQWPATLVQPVGSPLSLECTVEGTSNPNLYWYRQAAGRGLQLLFYSVGIGQISSEVPQNLSASRPQDRQFILSSKKLLLSDSGFYLCAWIDSPNTGELFFGEGSRLTVL.

This chain joins TRBV5-1 and TRBJ2-5; 11 bases line up with TRBD2. CDR3 size: 21 residues. In germline, CDR1 is SGHRS, CDR2 YFSETQ. V trimming: 3 bases; J trimming: 3 bases; junction bases outside the gene matches: 22. CDR3 in DNA: TGCGCCAGCAGCTACAGACAGGGGTCCACAGCAAATAGCGGGAGGGAAGAGACCCAGTACTTC. Translation: CASSYRQGSTANSGREETQYF. Combining the CDR3 with reference TRBV5-1 and TRBJ2-5 gives the whole variable domain KAGVTQTPRYLIKTRGQQVTLSCSPISGHRSVSWYQQTPGQGLQFLFEYFSETQRNKGNFPGRFSGRQFSNSRSEMNVSTLELGDSALYLCASSYRQGSTANSGREETQYFGPGTRLLVL.

The chain is built from TRBV24-1 and TRBJ1-4, with D possibly being TRBD1 (6 bases). This CDR3 comprises 13 residues. V dropped 10 bases and J dropped 6 bases, with 14 bases sitting between them. In germline, CDR1 is KGHDR, CDR2 SFDVKD. CDR3 bases: TGTGCCACTCAGGGGAGGGTGGATGAAAAACTGTTTTTT. Its protein is CATQGRVDEKLFF.

This clone has more than one count but fewer than ten. The V and J genes are TRBV12-3 or TRBV12-4 and TRBJ1-1; perhaps TRBD1 as D (5 bases). This CDR3 region has 13 residues. The V end lost 6 bases, the J end lost 6 bases, and 14 bases lay between the germline ends. CDR3 region: CASRRGTAPEAFF. In DNA, the CDR3 is TGTGCCAGCAGACGCGGGACCGCCCCTGAAGCTTTCTTT.

The chain has TRBV2 and TRBJ1-5; D is perhaps TRBD1 (6 bases). The CDR3 consists of 13 residues. V was cut by 4 bases and J by 5 bases, with 9 bases left in between. CDR1 and CDR2 (germline): SNHLY, FYNNEI. CDR3 residues: CASSVQGDQPQHF. CDR3 sequence (DNA): TGTGCCAGCAGTGTACAGGGTGATCAGCCCCAGCATTTT.